The 26 T cell receptor beta chains listed next were all sequenced from one sample in a study of human T cells and chemical hapten exposure. TCRdb re-derived calls from the RACE reads in MiXCR, one entry per CDR3 protein. The sample shows 350,000 to 450,000 distinct CDR3 sequences, 4.5% to 5.5% of them seen only once. Sample time point: pre-sensitization, week 0. Sample treatment: therapeutic diphenylcyclopropenone sensitization with weekly scalp DPC. Specimen: whole blood, collected in connection with sensitization to the hapten diphenylcyclopropenone (DPC). The receptors shown here come from a woman between 45 and 60 years old with alopecia areata. Some clones in this sample may be carry-over from other donors' samples.

Many counts were recorded for this clonotype. This sequence joins TRBV2 and TRBJ2-7; a weak D match, TRBD2 (6 bases). The germline V and J ends were trimmed by 0 bases and 7 bases, with 7 bases remaining between them. This CDR3 spans 12 amino acids. Germline lookup yields CDR1 SNHLY and CDR2 FYNNEI. CDR3: CASSEAEGEQYF. CDR3 sequence (DNA): TGTGCCAGCAGTGAAGCGGAGGGTGAGCAGTACTTC.

This clonotype was recorded at least ten times. The chain uses TRBV5-4 and TRBJ1-2, with 7 bases identical to TRBD1. With 4 bases clipped from V and 5 bases from J, the junction kept 5 bases outside the gene matches. The CDR3 spans 13 residues. Germline V gene data show CDR1 as SGHNT and CDR2 as YYREEE (reference sequence). CDR3 region: CASSGAGGYGYTF. The CDR3 DNA reads as TGTGCCAGCAGCGGTGCAGGGGGATATGGCTACACCTTC.

This clonotype was observed at least ten times. This chain links TRBV2 with TRBJ2-7, with D possibly TRBD2 on 5 matching bases. Germline V lookup: CDR1 SNHLY, CDR2 FYNNEI. The V end lost 6 bases, the J end lost 13 bases, and 13 bases lay between the germline ends. This CDR3 region has 10 residues. The CDR3 nucleotides read TGTGCCAGCAGGGGCGATCGGGGATACTTC. Translating gives CASRGDRGYF. Using reference TRBV2 and TRBJ2-7 for the parts outside the CDR3, the full variable domain is EPEVTQTPSHQVTQMGQEVILRCVPISNHLYFYWYRQILGQKVEFLVSFYNNEISEKSEIFDDQFSVERPDGSNFTLKIRSTKLEDSAMYFCASRGDRGYFGPGTRLTVT.

This chain connects TRBV7-9 to TRBJ1-1, with D possibly being TRBD1 (5 bases). The germline V gene has CDR1 SEHNR and CDR2 FQNEAQ (reference sequence). CDR3 length equals 17 residues. V was pared by 1 base and J by 1 base, with 16 bases between. The CDR3 DNA reads as TGTGCCAGCAGCTTAGAGCCCGTGGGCGGGGGGAACACTGAAGCTTTCTTT. Residues: CASSLEPVGGGNTEAFF.

V and J are TRBV28 and TRBJ1-2; 9 nucleotides match TRBD1. The germline V gene encodes CDR1 MDHEN and CDR2 SYDVKM. The J segment lost 7 bases and the V segment lost 3 bases, leaving 12 bases of the junction unmatched. CDR3 size: 16 residues. This CDR3 reads CASSFPPGQGQGGYTF. The DNA of the CDR3 is TGTGCCAGCAGTTTCCCTCCGGGACAGGGTCAGGGTGGCTACACCTTC.

This clonotype occurred many times. The chain is built from TRBV29-1 and TRBJ2-3; 9 nucleotides line up with TRBD2. Germline lookup yields CDR1 SQVTM and CDR2 ANQGSEA. The CDR3 extends over 15 amino acids. The ends lost 3 bases at V and 5 bases at J; junction bases unmatched: 9. The CDR3 DNA is TGCAGCGTTGATTCCGCTAGCGGGGAGGGAGATACGCAGTATTTT. It yields the protein CSVDSASGEGDTQYF.

CDR3 nucleotides: TGTGCCAGCAGTTTCCCAGGGGTGGTTGGCTACACCTTC. This gives the protein CASSFPGVVGYTF. The genes are TRBV12-3 or TRBV12-4 and TRBJ1-2, with a possible D match to TRBD1 (6 bases). The CDR3 is 13 residues long. V lost 3 bases to trimming and J lost 7 bases, with 12 bases between them.

This clonotype was found a few times. This chain joins TRBV2 and TRBJ2-3; unclear D gene. The V gene lost 11 bases and the J gene lost 0 bases, with 6 bases spanning the gap. The germline CDR1 and CDR2 sequences are SNHLY and FYNNEI. This CDR3 is built from 11 residues. This chain's CDR3 is CAVWSTDTQYF. As DNA, the CDR3 is TGTGCCGTTTGGAGCACAGATACGCAGTATTTT.

This clonotype was seen repeatedly, ten times or more. This sequence joins TRBV3-1 and TRBJ2-2; D not certain. The germline gives CDR1 LGHDT, CDR2 YNNKEL (reference sequence). The CDR3 loop spans 13 amino acids. Trimming took 1 base from V and 4 from J, leaving 4 bases between them. CDR3 bases: TGTGCCAGCAGCCAAGTGGGCACCGGGGAGCTGTTTTTT. Amino acid sequence: CASSQVGTGELFF.

The V call is TRBV29-1, the J call TRBJ1-2, with D maybe TRBD1 (6 bases). CDR1 is SQVTM, CDR2 ANQGSEA, per germline. Trimming left V 4 bases short and J 3 bases short, with 12 bases between. CDR3 length equals 13 residues. For the CDR3, the DNA is TGCAGCGTTGCGGACAGAGGATACTATGGCTACACCTTC. Protein product: CSVADRGYYGYTF. Together with reference TRBV29-1 and TRBJ1-2, the CDR3 gives the full variable domain: SAVISQKPSRDICQRGTSLTIQCQVDSQVTMMFWYRQQPGQSLTLIATANQGSEATYESGFVIDKFPISRPNLTFSTLTVSNMSPEDSSIYLCSVADRGYYGYTFGSGTRLTVV.

This clonotype was seen a handful of times. This chain links TRBV27 with TRBJ2-5; TRBD2 aligns across 8 bases. This CDR3 is built from 14 residues. J lost 3 bases, V lost 3 bases, and 3 bases had no gene match. Germline V gives CDR1 MNHEY, CDR2 SMNVEV (reference sequence). CDR3 residues: CASSFGGVKETQYF. The CDR3 DNA sequence: TGTGCCAGCAGTTTCGGGGGGGTAAAAGAGACCCAGTACTTC.

The V and J genes are TRBV2 and TRBJ1-5; 10 bases fit TRBD1. From germline, CDR1 is SNHLY and CDR2 FYNNEI. Trimming took 4 bases from V and 6 from J; bases not matched to a gene: 18. This CDR3 has 19 residues. The CDR3 nucleotides are TGTGCCAGCAGTGTGACAACGGGACAGGGGCTATCAGGGCGTCAGCCCCAGCATTTT. This sequence encodes CASSVTTGQGLSGRQPQHF.

This clonotype was recorded many times. The V call is TRBV12-3 or TRBV12-4, the J call TRBJ2-4, with D unresolved. The CDR3 is 13 amino acids. The V end was cut by 2 bases, the J end by 6 bases, with 8 bases between. CDR3 region: CASSLTGGNIQYF. The CDR3 DNA is TGTGCCAGCAGTTTAACGGGCGGAAACATTCAGTACTTC.

This clonotype was seen ten or more times. The gene calls are TRBV6-2 or TRBV6-3 and TRBJ2-7; 11 positions match TRBD1. V lost 8 bases to trimming and J lost 6 bases; unmatched junction nucleotides: 6. CDR1 is MNHEY and CDR2 is SVGEGT in the germline V gene. The CDR3 extends over 13 amino acids. The chain's CDR3 is CASSGDRGTEQYF. The CDR3 region has the DNA TGTGCCAGCTCCGGGGACAGGGGGACCGAGCAGTACTTC.

This clonotype was detected many times. This rearrangement joins TRBV6-5 to TRBJ1-2, with D possibly being TRBD1 (5 bases). Germline CDR1 is MNHEY and CDR2 is SVGAGI. Trimming took 3 bases from V and 5 from J, leaving 7 bases between them. The CDR3 spans 12 residues. The chain's CDR3 is CASSYDRYGYTF. Here the CDR3 DNA reads TGTGCCAGCAGTTATGACAGATATGGCTACACCTTC.

There are a few counts of this clonotype. The gene calls are TRBV7-8 and TRBJ2-5; D unresolved. The CDR3 is made up of 14 amino acids. Between the trimmed V and J ends, which lost 1 base and 2 bases, there was a span of 8 bases. The germline V gene encodes CDR1 SGHVS and CDR2 FQNEAQ. This chain's CDR3 is CASSLGLKQETQYF. DNA of the CDR3: TGTGCCAGCAGCTTAGGGCTAAAACAAGAGACCCAGTACTTC.

This clonotype showed up many times. The chain recombines TRBV21-1 with TRBJ1-1; TRBD1 is the table's D call and was not checked against the DNA. TRBV21-1 is termed a pseudogene. The CDR3 is 19 residues long. The CDR3 spells CASSKVSPRLAGTCTEAFF. The CDR3 DNA is TGTGCCAGCAGCAAAGTGAGTCCTCGTTTGGCAGGGACGTGCACTGAAGCTTTCTTT.

This clonotype came up many times. This chain joins TRBV20-1 and TRBJ1-6; D ambiguous. V was cut by 0 bases and J by 13 bases, with 10 bases left in between. The CDR3 consists of 12 residues. CDR1 DFQATT and CDR2 SNEGSKA come from the germline V gene (reference sequence). The CDR3, as DNA: TGCAGTGCTAGAGATCTCGCCCGTCCCCTCCACTTT. Protein product: CSARDLARPLHF.

V is TRBV4-2 and J is TRBJ2-3; D is unclear. The V gene's germline CDR1 is LGHNA and CDR2 YNFKEQ. This CDR3 contains 13 residues. Between the trimmed V and J ends, which lost 0 bases and 6 bases, there was a span of 7 bases. The DNA for the CDR3 is TGTGCCAGCAGCCAAGATTTTAAGGATACGCAGTATTTT. It translates to CASSQDFKDTQYF.

This clonotype was seen at least ten times. The J gene is TRBJ2-7, the V gene TRBV6-1; 12 nucleotides line up with TRBD2. V lost 4 bases to trimming and J lost 3 bases; unmatched junction nucleotides: 13. This CDR3 spans 18 amino acids. CDR1 and CDR2 (germline): MNHNS, SASEGT. The CDR3 spells CASSVRTSGVHPIYEQYF. CDR3 DNA: TGTGCCAGCAGTGTCCGGACTAGCGGGGTTCACCCAATCTACGAGCAGTACTTC.

This chain links TRBV12-3 or TRBV12-4 with TRBJ2-1, with TRBD2 matching 8 bases. The J segment lost 7 bases and the V segment lost 6 bases, leaving 5 bases of the junction unmatched. The CDR3 consists of 13 residues. The chain's CDR3 is CASSPGLENEQFF. CDR3 in DNA: TGTGCCAGCAGCCCGGGACTAGAAAATGAGCAGTTCTTC.

The table lists this clonotype with a few counts. The J gene is TRBJ2-1, the V gene TRBV27, with D tentatively TRBD1 (5 bases). Germline V gene lookup returns CDR1 MNHEY and CDR2 SMNVEV (reference sequence). The CDR3 sequence is 13 residues long. Deletions cut 2 bases from V and 5 bases from J, with 7 bases between. The CDR3 loop reads CASSLRQNNEQFF. CDR3 sequence (DNA): TGTGCCAGCAGTTTAAGACAGAACAATGAGCAGTTCTTC.

The V gene is TRBV12-5, the J gene TRBJ1-2; D is unclear. The CDR3 covers 11 residues. Deletions cut 3 bases from V and 11 bases from J, with 10 bases between. Germline CDR1 and CDR2: LGHNT and FRNRAP. The CDR3 nucleotides read TGTGCTAGTGGTTTCGAAAGAGGATACACCTTC. Protein: CASGFERGYTF.

This clonotype was recorded at least ten times. This chain uses TRBV21-1 with TRBJ2-5; the table's D gene call, TRBD2, was not cross checked with the DNA. TRBV21-1 is noted as a pseudogene. The CDR3 consists of 14 residues. The CDR3 spells CASDYHGGRPAQYF. The CDR3 DNA reads TGTGCCAGCGACTACCATGGAGGGAGGCCGGCCCAGTACTTC.

The V and J genes are TRBV12-3 or TRBV12-4 and TRBJ1-3; no clear D gene. The ends were cut back, 6 bases at V and 8 bases at J, with 11 bases in the middle. The CDR3 is 12 amino acids. The DNA of the CDR3 is TGTGCCAGCAGCCCTACGCTACACACCATATATTTT. As protein: CASSPTLHTIYF.

This clonotype was observed many times. CDR3 nucleotide sequence: TGTGCTAGTGGCCCGACAACTAACTATGGCTACACCTTC. As protein: CASGPTTNYGYTF. This chain links TRBV12-5 with TRBJ1-2; no firm D call. Looked up from germline, CDR1 is LGHNT and CDR2 is FRNRAP. The V gene lost 6 bases and the J gene lost 0 bases, with 8 bases spanning the gap. The CDR3 loop spans 13 amino acids.